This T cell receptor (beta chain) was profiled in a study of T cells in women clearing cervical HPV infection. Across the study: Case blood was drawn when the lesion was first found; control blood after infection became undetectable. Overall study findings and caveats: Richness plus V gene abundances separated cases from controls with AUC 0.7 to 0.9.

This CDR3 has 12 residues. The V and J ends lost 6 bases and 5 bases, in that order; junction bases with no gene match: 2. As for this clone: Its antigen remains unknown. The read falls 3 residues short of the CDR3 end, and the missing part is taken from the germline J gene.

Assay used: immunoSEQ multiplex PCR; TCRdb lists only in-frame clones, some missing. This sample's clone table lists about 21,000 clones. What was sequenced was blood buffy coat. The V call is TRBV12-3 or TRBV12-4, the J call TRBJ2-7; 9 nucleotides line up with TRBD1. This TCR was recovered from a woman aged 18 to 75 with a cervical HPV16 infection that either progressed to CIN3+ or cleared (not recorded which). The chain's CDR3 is CASSWTGDEQYF. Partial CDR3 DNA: TGTGCCAGCAGCTGGACAGGGGACGAG.